This paragraph covers one T cell receptor beta chain sequence. The antigen is undetermined. The sample comes from a study of cytotoxic CD8 clonotypes in ibrutinib-treated CLL. Background on the study: Mean per-sample yields comprised roughly 260,000 productive templates and 85,000 to 95,000 productive rearrangements. Findings and limits, study-wide: A rise in clonality was seen at ibrutinib response, and a fall back toward baseline was seen at progression. Collection times varied between progressing and sustained-remission patients.

The CDR3 runs 14 residues. V lost 2 bases and J lost 0, with 8 bases in between. The germline CDR1 and CDR2 sequences are MNHEY and SMNVEV (reference sequence). Using immunoSEQ multiplex PCR, the repertoire was profiled, and TCRdb retains in-frame clones only, with some absent. The sample includes approximately 280,000 clones, more than 70% of them seen just once. V is TRBV27 and J is TRBJ2-7; no definite D call. The starting material was PBMCs, obtained at disease progression, from a patient treated with ibrutinib. The TCR sequence derives from a human donor with chronic lymphocytic leukemia. DNA of the CDR3: TGTGCCAGCAGTTTAACACCGACCTCCTACGAGCAGTACTTC. It is translated as CASSLTPTSYEQYF.